This TCR beta chain was identified in a study of blood T cell repertoires in COVID-19. Generated by immunoSEQ multiplex PCR, the TCRdb table keeps only in-frame clones and is missing some. The sample lists just under 65,000 clones, roughly four fifths occurring once. The clonotype was recovered from a human donor in a cohort sampled during active COVID-19. Sequenced: peripheral blood.

CDR3 residues: CASSPQTGLGISGNTIYF. As DNA, the CDR3 is TGTGCCAGCAGCCCTCAGACAGGGTTAGGCATCTCTGGAAACACCATATATTTT. The V and J genes are TRBV11-2 and TRBJ1-3; 7 nucleotides agree with TRBD1. The CDR3 has 18 amino acids. The germline gives CDR1 SGHAT, CDR2 FQNNGV. With 5 bases clipped from V and 0 bases from J, the junction kept 13 bases outside the gene matches.